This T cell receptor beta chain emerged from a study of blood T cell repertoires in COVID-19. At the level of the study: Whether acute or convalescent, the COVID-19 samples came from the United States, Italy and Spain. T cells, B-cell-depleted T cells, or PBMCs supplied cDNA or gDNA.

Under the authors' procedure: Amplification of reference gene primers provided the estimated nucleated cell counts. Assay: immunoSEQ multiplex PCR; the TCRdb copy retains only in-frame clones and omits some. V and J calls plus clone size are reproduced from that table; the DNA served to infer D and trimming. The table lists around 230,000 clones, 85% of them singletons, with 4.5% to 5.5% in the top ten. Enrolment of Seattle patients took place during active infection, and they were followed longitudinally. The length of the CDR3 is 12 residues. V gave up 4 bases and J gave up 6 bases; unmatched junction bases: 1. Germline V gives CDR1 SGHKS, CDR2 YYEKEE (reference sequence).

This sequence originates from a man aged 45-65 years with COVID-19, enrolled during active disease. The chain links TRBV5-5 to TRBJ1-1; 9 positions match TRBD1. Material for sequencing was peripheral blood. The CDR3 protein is CASSGDRAEAFF. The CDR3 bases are TGTGCCAGCAGCGGGGACAGGGCTGAAGCTTTCTTT.